The sequence of this T cell receptor (beta chain) was determined in a study of cytomegalovirus exposure and HLA in healthy donors. This CDR3 has 12 residues. Germline assignment: CDR1 SQVTM and CDR2 ANQGSEA. Researchers ran the PCR with 60 Vbeta and 13 Jbeta primers. This table comes from immunoSEQ multiplex PCR, and its TCRdb copy is limited to in-frame clones, with some not included. The data hold roughly 250,000 clones, with roughly 80% observed a single time. The sequenced sample was PBMCs. The TCR was taken from a girl aged 2-9 years in good health and CMV-seronegative. The rearrangement links TRBV29-1 to TRBJ2-1, with 11 bases lining up with TRBD2. The CDR3 DNA is TGCAGTGGGCTAGCGGGAGGCGATGAGCAGTTCTTC. Translation gives CSGLAGGDEQFF.